The subject of this entry is one T cell receptor (beta chain). The sample comes from a study of T cell responses to AZD1222 COVID-19 vaccine. Libraries were prepared by immunoSEQ multiplex PCR; TCRdb keeps only in-frame clonotypes and omits some of them. Here the sample spans over 70,000 clones, 60% to 85% being singletons. This CDR3 spans 15 amino acids. From germline, CDR1 is MNHEY and CDR2 SVGAGI. The V gene lost 5 bases and the J gene lost 5 bases, with 18 bases spanning the gap. This sample comprised peripheral blood, obtained 28 days after the second dose of the MenACWY control vaccine. The chain joins TRBV6-5 to TRBJ1-1; D gene ambiguous. The source is an adult who received the MenACWY meningococcal vaccine as a control. The CDR3 DNA reads TGTGCCAGCAGTCCCTGGGCCCTTATTAATACTGAAGCTTTCTTT. Translation: CASSPWALINTEAFF.